This TCR beta chain was captured by sequencing in a study of T cells in Graves' hyperthyroidism and ophthalmopathy. Study overall: Peripheral blood draws took place at initial diagnosis, ahead of any treatment.

This CDR3 is built from 14 residues. The junction had 8 bases not matched to a gene; V was cut back by 8 bases and J by 3 bases. Amplification of TCR beta CDR3 regions used RNA as the template. HTBI primers were used for first-round RT-PCR of the TCR CDR3. TCRdb re-analysed the multiplex PCR reads in MiXCR, keeping a single row per CDR3 protein. The table shows approximately 430,000 distinct CDR3 sequences, with around a sixth occurring only once. Among the patients, aged 18 to 65, hyperthyroidism was newly diagnosed and had lasted under 2 months. The diagnoses drew upon clinical symptoms, serum thyroxine and TRAb, thyroid ultrasound and orbital computed tomography.

This chain connects TRBV12-3 or TRBV12-4 to TRBJ2-5; 8 nucleotides line up with TRBD1. Sequenced material: blood. The clonotype originates from a woman between 18 and 30 years old with Graves' hyperthyroidism. CDR3 amino acids: CASSPGTGEETQYF. DNA of the CDR3: TGTGCCAGCTCTCCCGGGACAGGAGAAGAGACCCAGTACTTC.